A selection of T cell receptor beta chains follows, all from one sample in a study of blood T cell repertoires in COVID-19. Sequencing used immunoSEQ multiplex PCR; TCRdb keeps in-frame clones, though not all of them. Found here are roughly 100,000 clones, about nine tenths of them singletons; the top ten hold about 4%. Sequenced sample: peripheral blood. Receptor source: a man aged 18 to 35 with acute or convalescent COVID-19. Each CDR3 is given without its conserved first and last residue.

v_call: TRBV13; j_call: TRBJ2-2; cdr3_aa: ASSLTERESYTGELF
v_call: TRBV11-2; j_call: TRBJ1-1; cdr3_aa: ASTDSQGARRENTEAF
v_call: TRBV6-5; j_call: TRBJ2-7; cdr3_aa: ATLRGPSYEQY
v_call: TRBV19; j_call: TRBJ1-3; cdr3_aa: ASSIPPGQASGNTIY
v_call: TRBV5-4; j_call: TRBJ2-3; cdr3_aa: ASSLVTSIGGHTDTQY
v_call: TRBV21-1; j_call: TRBJ1-2; cdr3_aa: ASSKEDRESSPRVRPNYGYT
v_call: TRBV6-2/TRBV6-3; j_call: TRBJ2-7; cdr3_aa: ASSYGRSTYEQY
v_call: TRBV11-2; j_call: TRBJ2-3; cdr3_aa: ASSLGTSGGWYDTQY
v_call: TRBV20-1; j_call: TRBJ1-1; cdr3_aa: SASRRGGNTEAF
v_call: TRBV6-5; j_call: TRBJ1-4; cdr3_aa: ASSRTGDNEKLF
v_call: TRBV28; j_call: TRBJ2-7; cdr3_aa: ASRIRGGKQY
v_call: TRBV3-1/TRBV3-2; j_call: TRBJ2-5; cdr3_aa: ASSPQTSGRGETQY
v_call: TRBV19; j_call: TRBJ1-2; cdr3_aa: ASSFPGGFYGYT
v_call: TRBV12-5; j_call: TRBJ2-1; cdr3_aa: ASGLGPRAGDTNEQF
v_call: TRBV15; j_call: TRBJ1-1; cdr3_aa: ATTRGPRTEAF
v_call: TRBV6-5; j_call: TRBJ2-5; cdr3_aa: ASSQGQIQGTQY
v_call: TRBV19; j_call: TRBJ2-2; cdr3_aa: ASSIPGLGNTGELF
v_call: TRBV6-6; j_call: TRBJ1-6; cdr3_aa: ASSTDREFRNSPLH
v_call: TRBV5-6; j_call: TRBJ2-1; cdr3_aa: ASSLGLAGGDRF
v_call: TRBV18; j_call: TRBJ1-1; cdr3_aa: ASSQTGQGLNTEAF
v_call: TRBV11-2; j_call: TRBJ2-3; cdr3_aa: ASSQTARGTDTQY
v_call: TRBV30; j_call: TRBJ1-5; cdr3_aa: AWSVHSRDQPQH
v_call: TRBV5-1; j_call: TRBJ1-1; cdr3_aa: ASTLHLTSGTEAF
v_call: TRBV11-2; j_call: TRBJ1-5; cdr3_aa: ASSLSSRGFDQPQH
v_call: TRBV19; j_call: TRBJ1-1; cdr3_aa: ASSGGHPNTEAF
v_call: TRBV10-2; j_call: TRBJ1-2; cdr3_aa: ASSESTGGAGYGYT
v_call: TRBV24-1; j_call: TRBJ2-7; cdr3_aa: ATSHQKPGQDSYEQY
v_call: TRBV6-5; j_call: TRBJ2-3; cdr3_aa: ASRLAGVGDTQY
v_call: TRBV10-2; j_call: TRBJ1-1; cdr3_aa: ASSPRVNTEAF
v_call: TRBV2; j_call: TRBJ2-7; cdr3_aa: ASSVHGTYEQY
v_call: TRBV19; j_call: TRBJ1-1; cdr3_aa: ASLTGAATEAF
v_call: TRBV18; j_call: TRBJ1-2; cdr3_aa: ASSQGGGALICIYGYT
v_call: TRBV7-9; j_call: TRBJ1-2; cdr3_aa: ASSSSSGTSRLRNYGYT
v_call: TRBV4-1; j_call: TRBJ1-5; cdr3_aa: ASSQDRGSNQPQH
v_call: TRBV2; j_call: TRBJ1-4; cdr3_aa: ASSLGPNEKLF
v_call: TRBV18; j_call: TRBJ2-1; cdr3_aa: ASSPDRELYNEQF
v_call: TRBV30; j_call: TRBJ2-2; cdr3_aa: AWTNRANTGELF
v_call: TRBV20-1; j_call: TRBJ2-7; cdr3_aa: SASNGVSYEQY
v_call: TRBV7-6; j_call: TRBJ2-6; cdr3_aa: ASSLFGGTHSGANVLT
v_call: TRBV5-4; j_call: TRBJ2-7; cdr3_aa: ASSLGGQLYEQY
v_call: TRBV11-3; j_call: TRBJ2-3; cdr3_aa: ASSSGTGGADTQY
v_call: TRBV3-1/TRBV3-2; j_call: TRBJ2-5; cdr3_aa: ASSQRTVQETQY
v_call: TRBV19; j_call: TRBJ2-5; cdr3_aa: ASSGGTSGGSETQY
v_call: TRBV6-5; j_call: TRBJ1-6; cdr3_aa: ASRGPTGLNSPLH
v_call: TRBV3-1/TRBV3-2; j_call: TRBJ2-5; cdr3_aa: ASGIDLAGVETQY
v_call: TRBV11-3; j_call: TRBJ2-7; cdr3_aa: ASSLGAGGPYEQY
v_call: TRBV14; j_call: TRBJ1-4; cdr3_aa: ASSQWDRGVGSSEKLF
v_call: TRBV5-1; j_call: TRBJ2-5; cdr3_aa: ASSLPGEETQY
v_call: TRBV9; j_call: TRBJ2-7; cdr3_aa: ASSGTGDPYEQY
v_call: TRBV7-6; j_call: TRBJ2-3; cdr3_aa: ASSRPGLATDTQY
v_call: TRBV28; j_call: TRBJ2-1; cdr3_aa: ASAYRSSGGNEQF
v_call: TRBV5-5; j_call: TRBJ2-7; cdr3_aa: ASSFGKTGTEQY
v_call: TRBV4-1; j_call: TRBJ2-7; cdr3_aa: ASSPSEADYEQY
v_call: TRBV9; j_call: TRBJ1-1; cdr3_aa: ASSVGSGNTEAF
v_call: TRBV4-1; j_call: TRBJ1-5; cdr3_aa: ASSQSNNNQPQH
v_call: TRBV19; j_call: TRBJ1-2; cdr3_aa: ASRSMRGNYGYT
v_call: TRBV19; j_call: TRBJ2-2; cdr3_aa: ASSIDLFRAGGYTGELF
v_call: TRBV4-1; j_call: TRBJ1-3; cdr3_aa: ASMGGRIGDSGNTIY
v_call: TRBV11-3; j_call: TRBJ2-5; cdr3_aa: ASSAGQGAETQY
v_call: TRBV7-2; j_call: TRBJ2-1; cdr3_aa: ASRPGGAYNEQF